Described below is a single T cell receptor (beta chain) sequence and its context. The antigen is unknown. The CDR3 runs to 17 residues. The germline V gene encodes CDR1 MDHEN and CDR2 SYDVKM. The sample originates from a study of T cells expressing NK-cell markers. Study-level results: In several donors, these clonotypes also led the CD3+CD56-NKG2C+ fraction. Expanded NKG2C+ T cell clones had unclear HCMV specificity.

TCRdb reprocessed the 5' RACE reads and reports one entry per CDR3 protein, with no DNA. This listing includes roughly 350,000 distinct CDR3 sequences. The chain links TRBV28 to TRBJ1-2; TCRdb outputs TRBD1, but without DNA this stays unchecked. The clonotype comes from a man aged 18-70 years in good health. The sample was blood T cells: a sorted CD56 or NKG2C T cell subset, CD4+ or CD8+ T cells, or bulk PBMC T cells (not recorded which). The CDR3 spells CASSLWGDRGTGYGYTF.